This T cell receptor beta chain was captured by sequencing in a study of OX40 agonist ivuxolimab in advanced cancers. Describing the broader study: Ivuxolimab, which targeted the costimulatory receptor OX40 (CD134), was an agonistic, fully human IgG2 monoclonal antibody. Intravenous ivuxolimab was administered to patients every 2 weeks at six dose levels: 0.01, 0.1, 0.3, 1.5, 3 and 10 mg/kg. Of the 52 patients in dose escalation, about 20 had hepatocellular carcinoma, roughly 15 had melanoma, 9 had renal cell carcinoma and 9 had head and neck cancer. The dose-escalation cohort was about 86% male with a mean age of around 64 years, ranging from about 20 to 85. Prior anti-PD-1, anti-PD-L1 or anti-CTLA-4 therapy was permitted, and checkpoint inhibitors had been received by less than 45% of dose-escalation patients. Partial responses were achieved by three dose-escalation patients, of whom one had hepatocellular carcinoma and two had cutaneous melanoma. Peripheral TCRbeta sequencing was intended to test whether TCR sequence diversity was altered and clonal T-cell expansion was caused by ivuxolimab. The monotherapy dose-escalation portion (N of about 57 patients) of the phase I ivuxolimab trial is reported in the paper.

Patients with autoimmune disease history or receiving systemic immunosuppression were excluded from the trial. Peripheral blood for TCR sequencing was drawn from every dose cohort at baseline, at cycle 4 day 1 and at cycle 7 day 1. Samples came from an open-label, multicenter, first-in-human phase I dose-escalation trial of ivuxolimab. Adults with locally advanced or metastatic melanoma, renal cell, hepatocellular, or head and neck squamous cell carcinoma were enrolled in the trial. Before TCR sequencing, CD4+ and CD8+ T cells were separately sorted from peripheral blood. For sequencing of the TCRbeta CDR3 region, genomic DNA was extracted from the sorted cells. The immunoSEQ Assay was used for sequencing of TCRbeta CDR3 regions. TCRdb re-hosts the immuneACCESS table, in-frame sequences only. Its copies lack some clones; in the studies checked, an unresolved V gene accounts for under half of them, and the cause for the rest is not known. The sample has under 100,000 clones on record, 70% to 90% of them singletons. The ten largest clones capture around 0.78% of the sample.

As encoded in the germline V gene, CDR1 is SGHTA while CDR2 is FQGNSA. The CDR3, from cysteine to phenylalanine, totals 15 residues. The CDR3 DNA has 45 bases and is translated from base 1. At the junction V is shortened by 5 bases and J by 3 bases, with 16 bases in between. This clone was picked up one time. Its antigen remains undetermined. Base qualities were left out, and no much larger clone turns up one base away. Overall results and qualifications from the work: Low levels of normalized T-cell clonal expansion were also seen in some nonresponding patients. At doses from 0.1 to 3.0 mg/kg, clonal expansion was seen in both CD4+ and CD8+ blood T cells between baseline and week 6. In partial responders in the 0.1-3.0 mg/kg groups, normalized peripheral clonal expansion was found to be among the lowest, especially among CD8+ T cells. Antigen specificity was not determined for the clonally expanded peripheral T cells. After ivuxolimab, expanded clones were on average more numerous among CD8+ T cells than among CD4+ T cells.

The material was CD4+ or CD8+ T cells sorted from blood, obtained in a trial of the OX40 agonist ivuxolimab. This chain joins TRBV7-2 to TRBJ1-1, with the D gene too uncertain to name. The TCR was taken from an adult with an advanced solid tumor such as melanoma, head and neck, liver or kidney cancer. The nucleotide sequence reads TGTGCCAGCAGCCAAAGGTCCTACGGAGACACTGAAGCTTTCTTT. The encoded protein is CASSQRSYGDTEAFF.